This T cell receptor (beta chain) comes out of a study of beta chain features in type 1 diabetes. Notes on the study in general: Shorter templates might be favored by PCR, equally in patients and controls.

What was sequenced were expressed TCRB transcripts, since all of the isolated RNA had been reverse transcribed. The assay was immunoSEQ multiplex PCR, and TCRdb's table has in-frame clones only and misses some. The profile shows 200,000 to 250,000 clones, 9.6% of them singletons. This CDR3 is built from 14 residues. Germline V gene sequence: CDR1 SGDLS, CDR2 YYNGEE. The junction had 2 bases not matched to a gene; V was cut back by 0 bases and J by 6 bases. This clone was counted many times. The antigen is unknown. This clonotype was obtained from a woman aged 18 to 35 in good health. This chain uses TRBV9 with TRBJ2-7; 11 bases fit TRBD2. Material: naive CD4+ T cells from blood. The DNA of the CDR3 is TGTGCCAGCAGCGTAGAACTAGCGGGAGTCGAGCAGTACTTC. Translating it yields CASSVELAGVEQYF.